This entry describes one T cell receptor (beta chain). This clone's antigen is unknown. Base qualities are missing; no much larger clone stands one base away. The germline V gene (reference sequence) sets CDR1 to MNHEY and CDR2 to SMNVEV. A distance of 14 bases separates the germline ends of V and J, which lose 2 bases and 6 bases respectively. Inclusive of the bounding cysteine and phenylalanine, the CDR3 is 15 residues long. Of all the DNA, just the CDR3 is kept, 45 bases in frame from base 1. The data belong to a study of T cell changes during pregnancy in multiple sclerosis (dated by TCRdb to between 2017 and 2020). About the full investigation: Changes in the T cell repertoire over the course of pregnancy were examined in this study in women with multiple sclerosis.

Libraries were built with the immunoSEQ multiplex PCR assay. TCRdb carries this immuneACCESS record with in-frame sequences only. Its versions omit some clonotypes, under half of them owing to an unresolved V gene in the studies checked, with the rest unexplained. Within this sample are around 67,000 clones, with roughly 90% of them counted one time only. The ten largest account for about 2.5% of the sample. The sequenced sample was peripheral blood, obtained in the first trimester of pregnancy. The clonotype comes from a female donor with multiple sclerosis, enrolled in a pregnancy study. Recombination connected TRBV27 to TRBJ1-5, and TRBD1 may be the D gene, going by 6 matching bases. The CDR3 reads CASSLVGAGSQPQHF. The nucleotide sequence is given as TGTGCCAGCAGTTTAGTGGGGGCAGGAAGTCAGCCCCAGCATTTT.